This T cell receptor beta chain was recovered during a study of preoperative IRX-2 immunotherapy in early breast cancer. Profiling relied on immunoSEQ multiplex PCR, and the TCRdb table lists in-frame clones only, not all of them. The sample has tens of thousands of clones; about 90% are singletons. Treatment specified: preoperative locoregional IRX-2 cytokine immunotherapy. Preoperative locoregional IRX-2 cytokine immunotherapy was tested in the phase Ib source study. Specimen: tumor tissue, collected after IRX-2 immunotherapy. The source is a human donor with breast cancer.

This chain's CDR3 is CASSYSGTANYGYTF. CDR3 bases: TGTGCCAGCAGTTACTCAGGGACAGCTAACTATGGCTACACCTTC. The chain is built from TRBV6-8 and TRBJ1-2; 7 bases fit TRBD1. The germline gives CDR1 MNHGY, CDR2 SAAAGT. V shed 0 bases, J shed 0 bases, and the junction held 1 base outside the gene matches. CDR3 size: 15 residues.